This T cell receptor (beta chain) derives from a study of blood T cell repertoires in COVID-19. Study as a whole: The origin of the acute and convalescent COVID-19 samples was the United States, Italy and Spain. The analysed material was cDNA or gDNA that came from T cells, B-cell-depleted T cells, or PBMCs.

In the authors' workflow: Nucleated cell number was recorded as an estimate derived from reference gene primer amplification. TCRdb's table, derived via immunoSEQ multiplex PCR, lists solely in-frame clones and lacks some. The DNA gave D and trimming, while V, J and clone size come from that table. Found here are almost 200,000 clones, around 85% of them singletons; the top ten hold about 0.95%. Germline values: CDR1 LGHNT, CDR2 FRNRAP. The length of the CDR3 is 16 residues. V lost 1 base to trimming and J lost 5 bases, with 17 bases between them. The receptor was derived from a man between 60 and 75 years old with COVID-19, enrolled during active disease. The chain links TRBV12-5 to TRBJ1-1, with D maybe TRBD1 (6 bases). The specimen sequenced was peripheral blood. CDR3 sequence: CASGLGEGPGVTEAFF. For the CDR3, the DNA is TGTGCTAGTGGTTTGGGAGAGGGACCAGGGGTAACTGAAGCTTTCTTT. The full variable domain, its missing parts supplied by reference TRBV12-5 and TRBJ1-1, is DARVTQTPRHKVTEMGQEVTMRCQPILGHNTVFWYRQTMMQGLELLAYFRNRAPLDDSGMPKDRFSAEMPDATLATLKIQPSEPRDSAVYFCASGLGEGPGVTEAFFGQGTRLTVV.